Below are 13 T cell receptor beta chains sequenced from a single sample in a study of T cell repertoires in cytomegalovirus infection. No cognate antigen is known for these TCRs. TCRdb redid the calling of the reads with MiXCR, one entry per CDR3 protein. The sample carries over 250,000 distinct CDR3 sequences, less than 25% recorded once. The sequencing used cultured PBMCs, collected from culture after CMV antigen stimulation. Source of these receptors: a human donor in good health (CMV status not recorded). Some clones in this sample may be carry-over from other donors' samples.

Many counts were recorded for this clonotype. This sequence joins TRBV7-2 and TRBJ1-1; 8 nucleotides match TRBD1. Germline V lookup: CDR1 SGHTA, CDR2 FQGNSA. CDR3 length equals 14 residues. V trimming: 2 bases; J trimming: 4 bases; junction bases outside the gene matches: 3. The CDR3 DNA follows: TGTGCCAGCAGCTTACGACAGGGGAGCACTGAAGCTTTCTTT. Translated: CASSLRQGSTEAFF.

This clonotype was seen repeatedly, ten times or more. The chain couples TRBV6-2 or TRBV6-3 to TRBJ2-1, with 7 bases fitting TRBD2. Germline loops: CDR1 MNHEY, CDR2 SVGEGT. J gave up 0 bases and V 6 bases, and 5 bases lay outside the gene matches. The CDR3 spans 15 residues. The CDR3 coding sequence is TGTGCCAGCAGGCATAGCGGGTTCTCCTACAATGAGCAGTTCTTC. It yields the protein CASRHSGFSYNEQFF.

This clonotype showed up many times. The genes are TRBV7-2 and TRBJ2-3; D remains unclear. CDR3 length: 15 amino acids. CDR1 is SGHTA and CDR2 is FQGNSA in the germline V gene. The germline V and J ends were trimmed by 6 bases and 1 base, with 14 bases remaining between them. This CDR3 is CASRTSVGGTDTQYF. CDR3 coding DNA: TGTGCCAGCAGAACCTCGGTTGGGGGCACAGATACGCAGTATTTT.

This clonotype was observed a handful of times. The genes are TRBV27 and TRBJ2-7; weak D call: TRBD2 (6 bases). The length of the CDR3 is 17 residues. V lost 0 bases and J 0 bases, leaving 15 bases between the germline ends. The germline CDR1 and CDR2 sequences are MNHEY and SMNVEV (reference sequence). CDR3 sequence reads: CASSLSRIAGYSYEQYF. CDR3 nucleotides: TGTGCCAGCAGTTTATCTCGGATCGCGGGATACTCCTACGAGCAGTACTTC.

There are many counts of this clonotype. V is TRBV7-2 and J is TRBJ1-3; no clear D gene. Germline loops: CDR1 SGHTA, CDR2 FQGNSA. V lost 5 bases to trimming and J lost 0 bases, with 8 bases between them. The CDR3 contains 14 residues. The CDR3 loop reads CASSRQVSGNTIYF. CDR3 in DNA: TGTGCCAGCAGCCGGCAGGTCTCTGGAAACACCATATATTTT. The complete variable domain, with remaining parts taken from reference TRBV7-2 and TRBJ1-3, reads GAGVSQSPSNKVTEKGKDVELRCDPISGHTALYWYRQSLGQGLEFLIYFQGNSAPDKSGLPSDRFSAERTGGSVSTLTIQRTQQEDSAVYLCASSRQVSGNTIYFGEGSWLTVV.

This chain links TRBV27 with TRBJ1-1, with D uncertain. The CDR3 totals 15 residues. Germline lookup yields CDR1 MNHEY and CDR2 SMNVEV (reference sequence). Trimming shortened V by 5 bases and J by 5 bases, and 18 bases separated the two germline ends. The DNA of the CDR3 is TGTGCCAGCAGTCTCTCTAGGGCGGGGAGAACTGAAGCTTTCTTT. Translation gives CASSLSRAGRTEAFF.

The genes are TRBV6-2 or TRBV6-3 and TRBJ2-3; 8 bases align to TRBD2. CDR1 and CDR2 from the germline V gene are MNHEY and SVGEGT. Unmatched junction bases numbered 5, after V lost 4 bases and J lost 5 bases. The CDR3 length is 14 residues. The CDR3: CASSFRLAIDTQYF. In nucleotides, the CDR3 is TGTGCCAGCAGTTTTCGACTAGCGATAGATACGCAGTATTTT.

This sequence joins TRBV9 and TRBJ1-2, with a weak D call TRBD1 (6 bases). Germline lookup yields CDR1 SGDLS and CDR2 YYNGEE. Trimming cost V 3 bases and J 4 bases, with 16 bases left between them. The CDR3 contains 15 residues. The CDR3 region is CASSALQGGGYGYTF. CDR3 bases: TGTGCCAGCAGCGCGCTACAGGGCGGGGGCTATGGCTACACCTTC.

This clonotype was seen many times. This rearrangement joins TRBV7-2 to TRBJ2-7, with D perhaps TRBD1 or TRBD2 (5 bases each). The CDR3 runs to 14 residues. Germline CDR1 reads SGHTA; CDR2 reads FQGNSA. V was pared by 4 bases and J by 0 bases, with 10 bases between. The CDR3, as DNA: TGTGCCAGCAGCTGGGGACGGGGCTCCTACGAGCAGTACTTC. Amino acids: CASSWGRGSYEQYF.

This clonotype was observed at least ten times. The rearrangement links TRBV7-8 to TRBJ1-1; TRBD1 is a possible D gene (5 bases). In germline, CDR1 is SGHVS, CDR2 FQNEAQ. The CDR3 has 14 amino acids. Trimming removed 4 bases from V and 0 bases from J, with 9 bases in between. CDR3 in amino acids: CASSWGTVNTEAFF. CDR3 DNA sequence: TGTGCCAGCAGCTGGGGGACGGTGAACACTGAAGCTTTCTTT.

The V and J genes are TRBV20-1 and TRBJ2-7; 13 nucleotides line up with TRBD2. CDR1 is DFQATT, CDR2 SNEGSKA, per germline (reference sequence). Germline trimming cut 5 bases from V and 4 bases from J; bases unmatched to any gene: 2. The CDR3 sequence is 13 residues long. The CDR3 region has the DNA TGCAGTGCTGGGACTAGCGGGATATACGAGCAGTACTTC. Translation: CSAGTSGIYEQYF.

This chain connects TRBV19 to TRBJ1-6; D unclear. Trimming cost V 8 bases and J 1 base, with 12 bases left between them. The length of the CDR3 is 15 residues. Germline assignment: CDR1 LNHDA and CDR2 SQIVND (reference sequence). The CDR3 is CASAPVGSYNSPLHF. The CDR3 nucleotides are TGTGCCAGTGCCCCGGTTGGGTCCTATAATTCACCCCTCCACTTT. The full variable domain, completed using reference TRBV19 and TRBJ1-6, is DGGITQSPKYLFRKEGQNVTLSCEQNLNHDAMYWYRQDPGQGLRLIYYSQIVNDFQKGDIAEGYSVSREKKESFPLTVTSAQKNPTAFYLCASAPVGSYNSPLHFGNGTRLTVT.

This clonotype has only a few counts. The V call is TRBV27, the J call TRBJ2-7, with TRBD1 matching over 9 bases. Germline CDR1 is MNHEY and CDR2 is SMNVEV (reference sequence). V lost 11 bases, J lost 1 base, and 9 bases stayed unmatched. The CDR3 runs 14 residues. The CDR3 sequence: CAAKAGQGSYEQYF. The CDR3 DNA follows: TGTGCCGCTAAGGCGGGACAGGGTTCCTACGAGCAGTACTTC.